The TCR beta chain described here comes from a study of early stage breast cancer tumors. General study results and limits: Enriched TCRB sequences shared across patients were mostly commonly generated sequences.

Blood replicates held 0.5 ug DNA, tumor or normal breast approximately 1.5 ug, two each. The data were produced by immunoSEQ multiplex PCR, yet TCRdb's version contains in-frame clones alone and is incomplete. The profile shows 45,000 to 60,000 clones, 83% of them singletons. To note about this clone: Antigen specificity is unknown.

V lost 3 bases, J lost 1 base, and 10 bases lay in between. The germline V gene encodes CDR1 LNHDA and CDR2 SQIVND (reference sequence). The CDR3 loop spans 14 amino acids. V and J are TRBV19 and TRBJ2-7; tentatively, D is TRBD1 (6 bases). The sequence was obtained from a person between 50 and 60 years old with breast cancer. What was sequenced was blood. CDR3 in DNA: TGTGCCAGTAGTATGGCTGGGACATCCTACGAGCAGTACTTC. Residues: CASSMAGTSYEQYF.